These 17 T cell receptor beta chains came from one sample sequenced in a study of shared clonotypes between healthy human individuals. Profiling relied on immunoSEQ multiplex PCR, and the TCRdb table lists in-frame clones only, not all of them. The sample holds more than 2 million clones, about 95% seen once. CD8 cells classed as naive were CD45RO-negative and positively selected for CCR7, excluding terminally differentiated effector memory CD45RA+ cells. Sequences were obtained from naive CD8+ T cells sorted from blood. The receptors stem from a man younger than 30 in good health.

This chain joins TRBV6-5 and TRBJ2-2; tentatively, D is TRBD1 (6 bases). Trimming took 5 bases from V and 4 from J, leaving 11 bases between them. CDR3 length: 14 amino acids. Looked up from germline, CDR1 is MNHEY and CDR2 is SVGAGI. For the CDR3, the DNA is TGTGCCAGCAGTGGGGGCGCGGGCACCGGGGAGCTGTTTTTT. Amino acid sequence: CASSGGAGTGELFF.

The rearrangement joins TRBV11-2 to TRBJ2-7; 10 nucleotides agree with TRBD2. Germline CDR1 and CDR2: SGHAT and FQNNGV. V lost 1 base to trimming and J lost 2 bases; unmatched junction nucleotides: 11. The CDR3 is 18 residues long. The chain's CDR3 is CASSLGHSGRHTPYEQYF. Here the CDR3 DNA reads TGTGCCAGCAGCTTAGGTCATAGCGGGAGGCACACTCCCTACGAGCAGTACTTC.

J is TRBJ2-1 and V is TRBV7-6, with unresolved D. The CDR3 runs 12 residues. The ends were cut back, 4 bases at V and 8 bases at J, with 9 bases in the middle. Germline assignment: CDR1 SGHVS and CDR2 FNYEAQ. For the CDR3, the DNA is TGTGCCAGCAGCTCACGATGGGATGAGCAGTTCTTC. It is translated as CASSSRWDEQFF.

The rearrangement joins TRBV10-3 to TRBJ1-3; 7 bases map to TRBD1. Germline values: CDR1 ENHRY, CDR2 SYGVKD. The CDR3 has 13 amino acids. Trimming took 8 bases from V and 4 from J; bases not matched to a gene: 5. CDR3 sequence (DNA): TGTGCCATCGAGGTGACAGGGGGAAACACCATATATTTT. Its translation is CAIEVTGGNTIYF.

V and J are TRBV11-3 and TRBJ2-3; the match to TRBD2 covers 7 bases. J gave up 7 bases and V 4 bases, and 11 bases lay outside the gene matches. Germline V lookup: CDR1 SGHNT, CDR2 YENEEA. This CDR3 is 15 amino acids long. CDR3 loop: CASSSDYEGGNTQYF. The CDR3 coding sequence is TGTGCCAGCAGCTCCGATTACGAGGGAGGGAATACGCAGTATTTT. The variable domain in full, completed from reference TRBV11-3 and TRBJ2-3, reads EAGVVQSPRYKIIEKKQPVAFWCNPISGHNTLYWYLQNLGQGPELLIRYENEEAVDDSQLPKDRFSAERLKGVDSTLKIQPAELGDSAVYLCASSSDYEGGNTQYFGPGTRLTVL.

The chain is built from TRBV6-5 and TRBJ1-2; D perhaps matches TRBD1 (5 bases). The V end was cut by 4 bases, the J end by 5 bases, with 14 bases between. The CDR3 loop spans 14 amino acids. Germline V gene lookup returns CDR1 MNHEY and CDR2 SVGAGI. The CDR3 coding sequence is TGTGCCAGCAGTTCCAGGCCGGGGGGGTATGGCTACACCTTC. Its translation is CASSSRPGGYGYTF.

The chain links TRBV4-1 to TRBJ1-1, with D hard to call. Trimming stripped 2 bases from V and 2 bases from J, with 9 bases between. The CDR3 is 14 amino acids. Germline-derived CDR1 and CDR2 are MGHRA and YSYEKL. The CDR3 region is CASSQWAENTEAFF. The CDR3 DNA is TGCGCCAGCAGCCAATGGGCGGAAAACACTGAAGCTTTCTTT.

The chain combines TRBV7-9 with TRBJ1-5; D remains unclear. The CDR3 has 12 residues. Trimming shortened V by 5 bases and J by 3 bases, and 5 bases separated the two germline ends. The V gene's germline CDR1 is SEHNR and CDR2 FQNEAQ (reference sequence). The CDR3 nucleotides read TGTGCCAGCAGCCAAGACAATCAGCCCCAGCATTTT. As protein: CASSQDNQPQHF.

The rearrangement uses TRBV7-9 and TRBJ2-3; D possibly uses TRBD1 or TRBD2 (5 bases each). Germline-derived CDR1 and CDR2 are SEHNR and FQNEAQ (reference sequence). The CDR3 length is 16 residues. The germline V and J ends were trimmed by 4 bases and 2 bases, with 16 bases remaining between them. For the CDR3, the DNA is TGTGCCAGCAGCTCAGTTGAGGGACGGCTCACAGATACGCAGTATTTT. It codes for CASSSVEGRLTDTQYF.

The V call is TRBV5-1, the J call TRBJ2-5, with D tentatively TRBD1 (5 bases). The CDR3 totals 14 residues. Germline values: CDR1 SGHRS, CDR2 YFSETQ. V dropped 3 bases and J dropped 3 bases, with 12 bases sitting between them. This CDR3 reads CASSSTGRKETQYF. The DNA for the CDR3 is TGCGCCAGCAGCTCAACAGGCCGGAAAGAGACCCAGTACTTC. Complete variable domain (other parts from reference TRBV5-1 and TRBJ2-5): KAGVTQTPRYLIKTRGQQVTLSCSPISGHRSVSWYQQTPGQGLQFLFEYFSETQRNKGNFPGRFSGRQFSNSRSEMNVSTLELGDSALYLCASSSTGRKETQYFGPGTRLLVL.

The V and J genes are TRBV4-1 and TRBJ2-6; D may be TRBD1 (5 bases). The CDR3 extends over 16 amino acids. CDR1 is MGHRA, CDR2 YSYEKL, per germline. Trimming removed 1 base at V and 2 bases at J, with 9 bases between. The CDR3 is CASSQVGPTGANVLTF. In nucleotides, the CDR3 is TGCGCCAGCAGCCAAGTGGGGCCGACTGGGGCCAACGTCCTGACTTTC.

The V and J genes are TRBV30 and TRBJ2-1; unclear D gene. The V end was cut by 8 bases, the J end by 0 bases, with 14 bases between. The V gene's germline CDR1 is GTSNPN and CDR2 SVGIG (reference sequence). The CDR3 spans 14 residues. The CDR3, as DNA: TGTGCCGGGCGACGGACCCCCTCCTACAATGAGCAGTTCTTC. The encoded protein is CAGRRTPSYNEQFF.

V usage is TRBV11-2 and J usage is TRBJ2-7; 14 bases line up with TRBD2. Losses at the gene ends were 5 bases for V and 2 bases for J; bases not matched to a gene: 5. The CDR3 loop spans 16 amino acids. Looked up from germline, CDR1 is SGHAT and CDR2 is FQNNGV. DNA for the CDR3: TGTGCCAGCAGCGCGGGACTAGCGGGGGCAACCTACGAGCAGTACTTC. This encodes CASSAGLAGATYEQYF. The variable domain in full, with the rest retrieved from reference TRBV11-2 and TRBJ2-7, is EAGVAQSPRYKIIEKRQSVAFWCNPISGHATLYWYQQILGQGPKLLIQFQNNGVVDDSQLPKDRFSAERLKGVDSTLKIQPAKLEDSAVYLCASSAGLAGATYEQYFGPGTRLTVT.

V and J are TRBV2 and TRBJ1-5, with a possible D match to TRBD1 (5 bases). CDR1 and CDR2 (germline): SNHLY, FYNNEI. The CDR3 sequence is 14 residues long. Trimming pared 8 bases from V and 0 bases from J, leaving 11 bases between. CDR3 sequence (DNA): TGTGCCAGCCGGGACGAATATAGCAATCAGCCCCAGCATTTT. It translates to CASRDEYSNQPQHF.

CDR3 nucleotide sequence: TGTGCCAGCAGCTCCTCAGGGGTCTCTGGAAACACCATATATTTT. This sequence encodes CASSSSGVSGNTIYF. The V and J genes are TRBV7-9 and TRBJ1-3, with D perhaps TRBD1 (6 bases). V was cut by 4 bases and J by 0 bases, with 10 bases left in between. The germline V gene has CDR1 SEHNR and CDR2 FQNEAQ (reference sequence). CDR3 length equals 15 residues.

The rearrangement links TRBV2 to TRBJ2-1, with 7 positions matching TRBD2. J was trimmed by 3 bases and V by 8 bases; bases with no gene match: 7. Germline values: CDR1 SNHLY, CDR2 FYNNEI. The CDR3 is made up of 14 amino acids. Written as DNA, the CDR3 is TGTGCCAGCTCCTTTCGGGGGGACTACAATGAGCAGTTCTTC. This encodes CASSFRGDYNEQFF. The variable domain in full, with the rest retrieved from reference TRBV2 and TRBJ2-1, is EPEVTQTPSHQVTQMGQEVILRCVPISNHLYFYWYRQILGQKVEFLVSFYNNEISEKSEIFDDQFSVERPDGSNFTLKIRSTKLEDSAMYFCASSFRGDYNEQFFGPGTRLTVL.

The chain links TRBV7-2 to TRBJ2-1; D may be TRBD1 (6 bases). CDR1 SGHTA and CDR2 FQGNSA come from the germline V gene. The CDR3 is 15 residues long. The V end was cut by 4 bases, the J end by 7 bases, with 17 bases between. The DNA for the CDR3 is TGTGCCAGCAGCTCCGCAGGGGACCCACGGAATGAGCAGTTCTTC. It specifies CASSSAGDPRNEQFF.